The clone carrying this T cell receptor (beta chain) was recorded many times. Its antigen is currently unknown. The entry originates in a study of blood T cells in healthy people across ages. Background on the study: When template switching was applied, about one barcoded beta molecule was captured per two T cells. The study, taken as a whole, reports: Diversity was estimated from one million T cells, and these estimates were considered underestimates.

Primed by a sample-barcoded 5' primer and a J-beta primer mix, a second PCR proceeded for about 7 to 11 cycles. A template-switch adaptor that had 12 random nucleotides put a tag on each cDNA molecule. TCRdb re-called the 5' RACE reads through MiXCR, storing one row per CDR3 protein. The sample carries hundreds of thousands of distinct CDR3 sequences, roughly 32% recorded once. The CDR3 is made up of 13 amino acids. The material sequenced was blood. The chain has TRBV21-1 and TRBJ2-3; the D segment call TRBD2 is taken from the table without a DNA check. TRBV21-1 has pseudogene status. This TCR derives from an elderly woman in good health. Here the CDR3 DNA reads TGTGCCAGCAGGTCTAGCGGGGGAGATACGCAGTATTTT. It encodes CASRSSGGDTQYF.